One sample yielded the 14 T cell receptor beta chains listed below, sequenced in a study of beta chain features in type 1 diabetes. Expressed TCRB transcripts were sequenced because the isolated RNA had all been reverse transcribed beforehand. Sequencing was performed with immunoSEQ multiplex PCR; in TCRdb, only in-frame clones are kept and a portion is missing. The table has 250,000 to 400,000 clones, about 14% seen once. Sequencing was carried out using central memory CD4+ T cells from blood. These receptors were obtained from a young man in good health.

This clone was picked up a small number of times. The chain joins TRBV7-3 to TRBJ2-1; D might be TRBD2 (6 bases). CDR1 is SGHTA, CDR2 FQGTGA, per germline. The length of the CDR3 is 16 residues. The V gene lost 5 bases and the J gene lost 0 bases, with 14 bases spanning the gap. CDR3 amino acids: CASSKTGRSSYNEQFF. The CDR3 DNA reads as TGTGCCAGCAGCAAAACCGGGAGAAGCTCCTACAATGAGCAGTTCTTC.

Here the CDR3 reads CATSRDQGRGQFDKNIQYF. CDR3 nucleotide sequence: TGTGCCACCAGCAGAGATCAGGGCAGGGGACAGTTTGACAAAAACATTCAGTACTTC. V gene TRBV15 combines with J gene TRBJ2-4; 7 bases are shared with TRBD1. CDR1 is LNHNV, CDR2 YYDKDF, per germline (reference sequence). The CDR3 contains 19 residues. Trimming took 0 bases from V and 3 from J; bases not matched to a gene: 14.

This chain links TRBV4-3 with TRBJ2-1, with 11 bases that match TRBD2. The CDR3 consists of 19 residues. With 2 bases clipped from V and 5 bases from J, the junction kept 14 bases outside the gene matches. Germline assignment: CDR1 LGHNA and CDR2 YSLEER. The CDR3 DNA follows: TGCGCCAGCAGCCAAATGAGCACTAGCGGGAGCAGTGGGAACAATGAGCAGTTCTTC. Encoded protein: CASSQMSTSGSSGNNEQFF.

This clone showed up just a few times. The chain uses TRBV5-6 and TRBJ1-1; no clear D. The CDR3 is made up of 11 amino acids. V lost 2 bases to trimming and J lost 7 bases, with 6 bases between them. From germline, CDR1 is SGHDT and CDR2 YYEEEE. The DNA of the CDR3 is TGTGCCAGCAGCTTAATGGATGAAGCTTTCTTT. Translated, it gives CASSLMDEAFF.

The chain uses TRBV5-4 and TRBJ2-1, with D possibly matching TRBD2 (5 bases). V was clipped by 2 bases and J by 9 bases, with 15 bases between them. The CDR3 spans 14 residues. Germline V gives CDR1 SGHNT, CDR2 YYREEE (reference sequence). CDR3 amino acids: CASSFRAAEGEQFF. The DNA of the CDR3 is TGTGCCAGCAGCTTCAGAGCGGCTGAGGGTGAGCAGTTCTTC.

In its sample, this clone was seen a few times. The rearrangement links TRBV6-1 to TRBJ2-2; TRBD2 aligns across 7 bases. Per the germline V gene, CDR1 is MNHNS and CDR2 is SASEGT. With V trimmed by 8 bases and J by 2 bases, 8 bases remained unmatched. There are 15 residues in the CDR3. As DNA, the CDR3 is TGTGCCAGCCGACCCCAGCGGGGAAACACCGGGGAGCTGTTTTTT. Protein product: CASRPQRGNTGELFF.

A few counts support this clone. The rearrangement links TRBV19 to TRBJ2-5; D may be TRBD2 (7 bases). The germline V and J ends were trimmed by 1 base and 4 bases, with 19 bases remaining between them. The CDR3 runs 17 residues. The V gene's germline CDR1 is LNHDA and CDR2 SQIVND (reference sequence). The CDR3 DNA reads TGTGCCAGTAGTATAGTGAGGAGCGGGATGGGGGCAGAGACCCAGTACTTC. It translates to CASSIVRSGMGAETQYF.

Points on this clone: Other DNA sequences in the sample encode the same CDR3. CDR3 nucleotides: TGTGCCAGCAGTGAATTGCGATGGGAGACCCAGTACTTC. Protein product: CASSELRWETQYF. The chain has TRBV6-1 and TRBJ2-5; D is unresolved. V lost 2 bases to trimming and J lost 5 bases, with 9 bases between them. Looked up from germline, CDR1 is MNHNS and CDR2 is SASEGT. The CDR3 sequence is 13 residues long.

Only a few counts were recorded for this clone. This chain connects TRBV4-1 to TRBJ2-3; 9 bases agree with TRBD1. Per the germline V gene, CDR1 is MGHRA and CDR2 is YSYEKL. The CDR3 is 17 residues long. V lost 0 bases and J lost 0; bases outside the gene matches: 4. The DNA of the CDR3 is TGCGCCAGCAGCCAAGACGGGACAGGGTTGAGCACAGATACGCAGTATTTT. Encoded protein: CASSQDGTGLSTDTQYF.

The sample holds a few counts of this clone. Different DNA sequences within this sample yield the same CDR3. This chain connects TRBV11-3 to TRBJ2-5; D is undetermined. V lost 5 bases, J lost 0 bases, and 4 bases lay in between. In germline, CDR1 is SGHNT, CDR2 YENEEA. The CDR3 totals 12 residues. The CDR3 DNA reads as TGTGCCAGCAGCCCGAACCAAGAGACCCAGTACTTC. Protein sequence: CASSPNQETQYF.

This rearrangement joins TRBV7-9 to TRBJ1-4; the D is unclear. The CDR3 runs to 13 residues. In germline, CDR1 is SEHNR, CDR2 FQNEAQ (reference sequence). V was clipped by 3 bases and J by 8 bases, with 10 bases between them. CDR3 sequence: CASSLAPVEKLFF. DNA of the CDR3: TGTGCCAGCAGCTTGGCCCCCGTCGAAAAACTGTTTTTT.

This clone has only a few counts. The chain couples TRBV18 to TRBJ2-2; 8 bases match TRBD1. The CDR3 runs to 15 residues. Per the germline V gene, CDR1 is KGHSH and CDR2 is LQKENI. With V trimmed by 1 base and J by 6 bases, 4 bases remained unmatched. The DNA for the CDR3 is TGTGCCAGCTCACCACAGGACAGGGTTCCCGGGGAGCTGTTTTTT. This codes for CASSPQDRVPGELFF.

This chain joins TRBV6-5 and TRBJ1-6, with D possibly matching TRBD1 (6 bases). The CDR3 has 14 amino acids. Germline lookup yields CDR1 MNHEY and CDR2 SVGAGI. Trimming took off 8 bases at V and 7 bases at J, with 15 bases between the two ends. The CDR3 DNA follows: TGTGCCAGCTGTCGGACAGCCAGAAATTCACCCCTCCACTTT. Encoded protein: CASCRTARNSPLHF.

This clone was counted only a few times. V and J are TRBV5-1 and TRBJ2-5, with D maybe TRBD2 (6 bases). This CDR3 is built from 15 residues. V was pared by 0 bases and J by 5 bases, with 14 bases between. The V gene's germline CDR1 is SGHRS and CDR2 YFSETQ. CDR3 sequence: CASSLAVGGGETQYF. CDR3 in DNA: TGCGCCAGCAGCTTGGCCGTGGGAGGCGGGGAGACCCAGTACTTC.